Reported below is one T cell receptor (beta chain). Germline-derived CDR1 and CDR2 are SGHNT and YYREEE (reference sequence). With 4 bases removed from V and 9 bases from J, the gap between germline ends came to 14 bases. The CDR3 runs 12 residues. This record comes from a study of human T cells and chemical hapten exposure. TCRdb itself ran the RACE reads through MiXCR, one entry per CDR3 protein. The repertoire holds approximately 73,000 distinct CDR3 sequences, with about 9.4% as singletons. The sample's time point: patch test 1, 2 weeks after DPC sensitization. Treatment in this sample: therapeutic diphenylcyclopropenone sensitization with weekly scalp DPC.

The sequences come from whole blood, collected in connection with sensitization to the hapten diphenylcyclopropenone (DPC). The chain employs TRBV5-4 and TRBJ2-7; D call uncertain. This clonotype was sampled from a woman aged 45-59 years with alopecia areata. Some clones in this sample may be carry-over from other donors' samples. The CDR3 sequence is CASSLDPSRQYF. Here the CDR3 DNA reads TGTGCCAGCAGCCTGGACCCGTCGCGGCAGTACTTC.